The rows below give T cell receptor beta chains drawn from one sample of a study of shared clonotypes between healthy human individuals. Repertoires were generated with immunoSEQ multiplex PCR, while TCRdb's copy carries only in-frame clones and drops some. This table holds approximately 2,000,000 clones, 80% to 95% found once. The sequencing sample was made of naive CD8+ T cells from PBMCs. These receptors all stem from a man younger than 35 in good health. Some clones in this sample may be carry-over from other donors' samples. The CDR3 runs from the conserved cysteine through the conserved F or W. Each record gives: CDR3 length, D gene, clone size, J gene, V gene, CDR3 DNA, CDR3 protein. D genes are given only for firm matches. Size values are once, few and many counts, or a class for expanded clones, and some rows have none.

15	TRBD2	-	TRBJ2-3	TRBV5-6	TGTGCCAGCAGCTTGCAGCGGGAGTGGTCAGATACGCAGTATTTT	CASSLQREWSDTQYF
14	-	-	TRBJ2-1	TRBV11-1	TGTGCCAGCAGCCCCCCGAGGACCTACAATGAGCAGTTCTTC	CASSPPRTYNEQFF
11	-	once	TRBJ1-1	TRBV6-1	TGTGCCAGCATGTTTGGGGATTTGGCTTTCTTT	CASMFGDLAFF
15	TRBD1	-	TRBJ2-7	TRBV7-9	TGTGCCAGCAGCGACCGGGACAGGGTGACCTACGAGCAGTACTTC	CASSDRDRVTYEQYF
15	-	-	TRBJ2-1	TRBV28	TGTGCCAGCAGAACAGACAGTTGGCTCTACAATGAGCAGTTCTTC	CASRTDSWLYNEQFF
11	-	-	TRBJ2-7	TRBV28	TGTGCCAGCAGTCCGGCCTACGAGCAGTACTTC	CASSPAYEQYF
14	TRBD2	-	TRBJ2-1	TRBV29-1	TGCAGCGTTGAAGGTGCTAGCGGTTACAATGAGCAGTTCTTC	CSVEGASGYNEQFF
14	-	-	TRBJ1-1	TRBV6-4	TGTGCCAGCAATGACCAAGCTACGAACACTGAAGCTTTCTTT	CASNDQATNTEAFF
12	-	-	TRBJ1-1	TRBV30	TGTGCCTGGAGTGTAGGAACCACTGAAGCTTTCTTT	CAWSVGTTEAFF
16	-	-	TRBJ2-2	TRBV9	TGTGCCAGCAGCGTAGTGCGCCAGCCAAACACCGGGGAGCTGTTTTTT	CASSVVRQPNTGELFF
14	-	-	TRBJ2-7	TRBV28	TGTGCCAGCAGCAGCCGCGGCTCGACCTACGAGCAGTACTTC	CASSSRGSTYEQYF
16	TRBD2	-	TRBJ2-7	TRBV13	TGTGCCAGCAGCTTACCCACTAGCGGGAGATCCTACGAGCAGTACTTC	CASSLPTSGRSYEQYF
13	-	-	TRBJ1-1	TRBV4-2	TGTGCCAGCAGCGACAACGGGAGGACTGAAGCTTTCTTT	CASSDNGRTEAFF
16	TRBD2	-	TRBJ2-3	TRBV29-1	TGCAGCGTTGCCATCCTAGCGGGAGGGCCTGGAGATACGCAGTATTTT	CSVAILAGGPGDTQYF
20	TRBD1	once	TRBJ2-6	TRBV7-8	TGTGCCAGCAGCTTATTCTCCCCCGGGACAGGGTTCGATGGGGCCAACGTCCTGACTTTC	CASSLFSPGTGFDGANVLTF
16	-	-	TRBJ1-2	TRBV7-8	TGTGCCAGCATGCTCCCCACGGGACGGATTAACTATGGCTACACCTTC	CASMLPTGRINYGYTF